This T cell receptor beta chain was documented in a study of cytomegalovirus exposure and HLA in healthy donors. Study-wide results and caveats: In vitro work confirmed that a few CMV-associated chains recognize CMV antigens. The likely explanation for a cluster of highly shared sequence variants was sequencing artifact. TCR beta sequences reportedly predicted most subjects' HLA-A and HLA-B alleles accurately.

Points on this clone: What it binds is not known. Different DNA sequences within this sample yield the same CDR3.

It was with 60 Vbeta and 13 Jbeta primers that the PCR ran. TCRdb keeps only in-frame clones here, not all; method: immunoSEQ multiplex PCR. The sample holds 150,000 or so clones, around two thirds seen once. The length of the CDR3 is 14 residues. Deletions cut 1 base from V and 3 bases from J, with 7 bases between. Germline CDR1 SEHNR, CDR2 FQNEAQ (reference sequence). The receptor comes from a woman between 18 and 29 years old in good health and CMV-seronegative. This chain connects TRBV7-9 to TRBJ1-5; D not certain. Sequenced input: PBMCs. CDR3 in amino acids: CASSLVGDNQPQHF. The CDR3 bases are TGTGCCAGCAGCTTAGTCGGGGACAATCAGCCCCAGCATTTT.